This is a list of T cell receptor beta chains from one sample in a study of blood T cell repertoires in COVID-19. The method was immunoSEQ multiplex PCR; TCRdb's version includes in-frame clones alone and lacks a portion of them. The sample holds 100,000 to 130,000 clones, about four fifths seen once. The sample comprised peripheral blood. These receptors originate from a man aged 65-85 years with acute or convalescent COVID-19. Both conserved end residues are part of each CDR3. The order of the fields is V gene, D gene, clone size, J gene, CDR3 DNA, CDR3 protein. A D gene is named only where the DNA matches it firmly. Only some rows state a clone size, as once, few, many or a class for expanded clones.

TRBV5-5	TRBD1	NA	TRBJ2-1	TGTGCCAGCAGCTCCGCGGGACAGGGGAAAGGCAATGAGCAGTTCTTC	CASSSAGQGKGNEQFF
TRBV6-1	NA	NA	TRBJ1-4	TGTGCCAGCAGTGAAGCGTTCCAGTCAGGGGAAAAACTGTTTTTT	CASSEAFQSGEKLFF
TRBV11-2	NA	NA	TRBJ2-2	TGTGCCAGCAGCTTAGATCCCGGGGGTAACACCGGGGAGCTGTTTTTT	CASSLDPGGNTGELFF
TRBV12-3/TRBV12-4	NA	NA	TRBJ1-2	TGTGCCAGCAGTCCCCGGACAGCCTATGGCTACACCTTC	CASSPRTAYGYTF
TRBV19	NA	NA	TRBJ1-1	TGTGCCAGTACAATCCGGGGGTACGCTGAAGCTTTCTTT	CASTIRGYAEAFF
TRBV10-3	TRBD1	NA	TRBJ1-2	TGTGCCATCAGATTGGACAGGGACGGCGGCTACACCTTC	CAIRLDRDGGYTF
TRBV13	TRBD1	NA	TRBJ1-4	TGTGCCAGCAGCTTGGGACAGGGGGCCTATGAAAAACTGTTTTTT	CASSLGQGAYEKLFF
TRBV9	TRBD1	NA	TRBJ2-6	TGTGCCAGCAGCGTCGCCCCTGGACAGGATTTTTCTGGGGCCAACGTCCTGACTTTC	CASSVAPGQDFSGANVLTF
TRBV2	TRBD2	NA	TRBJ2-1	TGTGCCTCACAGGGCGGGGGGGCCATATTTGATGAGCAGTTCTTC	CASQGGGAIFDEQFF
TRBV11-2	NA	NA	TRBJ1-1	TGTGCCAGCAGCGCATCGTACGGGGTGGACACTGAAGCTTTCTTT	CASSASYGVDTEAFF
TRBV5-4	TRBD1	NA	TRBJ2-3	TGTGCCAGCAGCTTGGGGGGACAGGGAGGAAATACGCAGTATTTT	CASSLGGQGGNTQYF
TRBV4-3	TRBD2	NA	TRBJ2-7	TGCGCCAGCAGCCAAGAAGCGGGGGGCTCCTACGAGCAGTACTTC	CASSQEAGGSYEQYF
TRBV4-3	TRBD2	NA	TRBJ2-1	TGCGCCAGCAGCCAAGAAGGCGGGGGTCGGGATGAGCAGTTCTTC	CASSQEGGGRDEQFF
TRBV29-1	NA	NA	TRBJ2-2	TGCAGCGTTCTCCAGGCGAACACCGGGGAGCTGTTTTTT	CSVLQANTGELFF
TRBV6-5	TRBD1	few	TRBJ2-7	TGTGCCAGCAGATTGGGACAGGGGGCCTCCTACGAGCAGTACTTC	CASRLGQGASYEQYF
TRBV4-2	TRBD2	NA	TRBJ2-7	TGTGCCAGCAGCCAAGATCAAGTCACTAGCGGGGGGTACGAGCAGTACTTC	CASSQDQVTSGGYEQYF
TRBV2	TRBD2	NA	TRBJ2-1	TGTGCCAGCAGGCACGGGGGGAGCTCCTACAATGAGCAGTTCTTC	CASRHGGSSYNEQFF
TRBV12-3/TRBV12-4	NA	NA	TRBJ2-1	TGTGCCAGCAGTTTAGCTAGAGGGGAGCAGTTCTTC	CASSLARGEQFF
TRBV11-2	NA	NA	TRBJ1-3	TGTGCCACCGTGACAGAACTCTCTGGAAACACCATATATTTT	CATVTELSGNTIYF
TRBV11-3	TRBD1	NA	TRBJ2-2	TGTGCCAGCAGCTTATATATGCCCGACGGACGGGACAGCGGGGAGCTGTTTTTT	CASSLYMPDGRDSGELFF